A single T cell receptor (beta chain) is shown here with its context. Trimming took 2 bases from V and 7 from J, leaving 6 bases between them. CDR1 and CDR2 from the germline V gene are MNHEY and SVGAGI. The CDR3 is 12 residues long. This record belongs to a study of control samples from healthy donors and cancer patients. TCRdb's table, derived via immunoSEQ multiplex PCR, lists solely in-frame clones and lacks some. The table lists approximately 100,000 clones, just over 90% of them singletons. The specimen sequenced was blood. This receptor was obtained from a woman aged 18-30 years in good health. This rearrangement joins TRBV6-5 to TRBJ2-1; D remains unclear. The CDR3 nucleotides read TGTGCCAGCAGTTACATAGGGAATGAGCAGTTCTTC. Translated, it gives CASSYIGNEQFF.